These T cell receptor delta chains were read from a single sample in a study of gamma-delta chains in newborns, infants, children. TCRdb redid the clone calls on the reads with CATT. The data show 9,000 to 13,000 delta-chain clones, around 3.5% seen once. The specimen was blood. The receptors originated from a child who was a newborn, infant or young child, either healthy, febrile or measles-vaccinated (not recorded which). The CDR3 runs from the conserved cysteine through the conserved F or W. A D gene is named only where the DNA matches it firmly. Clone size, where shown, is once, few, many, or a class for clones that have expanded.

D gene	J gene	clone size	V gene	CDR3 protein	CDR3 DNA
NA	TRDJ1	medium-sized	TRDV2	CACDTLGASPISYTDKLIF	TGTGCCTGTGACACCTTGGGGGCAAGCCCAATCTCGTACACCGATAAACTCATCTTT
TRDD3	TRDJ1	few	TRDV1	CALGEGPKSYSRGWGMTLTDKLIF	TGTGCTCTTGGGGAAGGCCCTAAGTCCTACTCCCGGGGATGGGGGATGACGTTGACCGATAAACTCATCTTT
TRDD3	TRDJ1	few	TRDV1	CALGSRGILPTTDKLIF	TGTGCTCTTGGATCCAGAGGGATACTCCCTACCACCGATAAACTCATCTTT
TRDD3	TRDJ2	NA	TRDV1	CALGEHSRWGKVALTAQLFF	TGTGCTCTTGGGGAACATTCGAGGTGGGGGAAAGTAGCGTTGACAGCACAACTCTTCTTT
TRDD3	TRDJ1	few	TRDV2	CACDTLGDSKGNPLIF	TGTGCCTGTGACACGCTGGGGGATAGTAAAGGAAACCCACTCATCTTC
NA	TRDJ2	few	TRDV1	CALGPGLPTRGILVLTAQLFF	TGTGCTCTTGGACCAGGCCTTCCTACCCGGGGGATACTAGTCTTGACAGCACAACTCTTCTTT
TRDD3	TRDJ3	few	TRDV2	CACDTVGDTDTRQMFF	TGTGCCTGTGACACCGTGGGGGACACGGACACCCGACAGATGTTTTTC
TRDD3	TRDJ1	NA	TRDV1	CALGELHTGSGGCPYTDKLIF	TGTGCTCTTGGGGAACTCCACACAGGGTCTGGGGGATGCCCCTACACCGATAAACTCATCTTT
NA	TRDJ1	few	TRDV2	CACDIGFGGHTDKLIF	TGTGCCTGTGACATCGGCTTTGGGGGTCACACCGATAAACTCATCTTT
TRDD3	TRDJ1	few	TRDV1	CALWVLPFPSTGGYGAIDKLIF	TGTGCTCTCTGGGTGCTCCCCTTCCCCTCTACTGGGGGATACGGGGCTATCGATAAACTCATCTTT
NA	TRDJ1	few	TRDV1	CALGEGLRGLIF	TGTGCTCTTGGGGAAGGTCTGCGAGGACTCATCTTT
NA	TRDJ1	NA	TRDV1	CALGELLPIYGSTDKLIF	TGTGCTCTTGGGGAACTACTCCCCATCTACGGTAGCACCGATAAACTCATCTTT
TRDD3	TRDJ1	few	TRDV1	CALGEPRPRPAVLGGMYTDKLIF	TGTGCTCTTGGGGAACCCCGTCCTAGACCAGCCGTACTGGGGGGCATGTACACCGATAAACTCATCTTT
TRDD3	TRDJ1	NA	TRDV1	CALGELRATSCTGGSSTDKLIF	TGTGCTCTTGGGGAACTTCGGGCTACCTCCTGTACTGGGGGCTCATCCACCGATAAACTCATCTTT
NA	TRDJ1	medium-sized	TRDV2	CACDPLPTLGDTDKLIF	TGTGCCTGTGACCCCCTTCCGACCTTGGGGGACACCGATAAACTCATCTTT
TRDD3	TRDJ1	few	TRDV1	CALGGGLSRLGAKSTDKLIF	TGTGCTCTTGGGGGAGGCCTTTCCAGACTGGGGGCTAAATCTACCGATAAACTCATCTTT
TRDD3	TRDJ1	few	TRDV3	CAFSARLGDLDKLIF	TGTGCCTTTTCTGCTAGACTGGGGGACCTCGATAAACTCATCTTT
TRDD3	TRDJ1	few	TRDV2	CACDALRGIREDGSGLIF	TGTGCCTGTGACGCACTACGTGGGATACGCGAGGATGGGTCTGGGCTCATCTTT
TRDD3	TRDJ3	medium-sized	TRDV2	CACDVLGDTGSWDTRQMFF	TGTGCCTGTGATGTACTGGGGGATACGGGCTCCTGGGACACCCGACAGATGTTTTTC
NA	TRDJ1	few	TRDV1	CALGNPNPEKECPYTDKLIF	TGTGCTCTTGGCAATCCGAACCCTGAAAAGGAGTGCCCGTACACCGATAAACTCATCTTT
TRDD3	TRDJ3	NA	TRDV2	CACDTVGGGGYGAWGTRQMFF	TGTGCCTGTGACACCGTTGGAGGAGGGGGATACGGGGCCTGGGGCACCCGACAGATGTTTTTC
TRDD3	TRDJ1	few	TRDV2	CACDTVTTGGDTDKLIF	TGTGCCTGTGACACGGTTACGACTGGGGGAGACACCGATAAACTCATCTTT
TRDD3	TRDJ2	few	TRDV2	CACDNFGLLGDVTAQLFF	TGTGCCTGTGACAACTTTGGGTTACTGGGGGATGTGACAGCACAACTCTTCTTT
TRDD3	TRDJ1	few	TRDV1	CALGERLGDPFLRLTDKLIF	TGTGCTCTTGGGGAAAGACTGGGGGATCCCTTCCTCCGCCTCACCGATAAACTCATCTTT
TRDD3	TRDJ1	few	TRDV2	CACDTVDWTGGHNTDKLIF	TGTGCCTGTGACACCGTGGACTGGACTGGGGGCCATAACACCGATAAACTCATCTTT
NA	TRDJ1	few	TRDV1	CALGELVTLLGTPRRTDKLIF	TGTGCTCTTGGGGAACTAGTAACACTACTAGGGACACCTAGACGCACCGATAAACTCATCTTT
TRDD3	TRDJ3	NA	TRDV2	CACDPPGGGGSVSSWDTRQMFF	TGTGCCTGTGACCCACCTGGTGGTGGGGGATCCGTAAGCTCCTGGGACACCAGACAGATGTTTTTC
TRDD3	TRDJ1	few	TRDV2	CACDPLGDTNRTDKLIF	TGTGCCTGTGACCCGCTGGGGGATACGAATCGAACCGATAAACTCATCTTT
NA	TRDJ1	NA	TRDV1	CALGEPDPHSPVLLRQYTDKLIF	TGTGCTCTTGGGGAACCTGACCCTCATTCCCCCGTCCTCCTACGCCAGTACACCGATAAACTCATCTTT
TRDD3	TRDJ1	medium-sized	TRDV2	CACDTVRGSGGLPQAIYTDKLIF	TGTGCCTGTGACACCGTTAGGGGATCTGGGGGATTACCTCAGGCGATATACACCGATAAACTCATCTTT
TRDD3	TRDJ1	few	TRDV1	CALGPSFLSPLGDCLAKLIF	TGTGCTCTTGGGCCATCCTTCCTGAGCCCCCTGGGGGATTGTCTTGCCAAACTCATCTTT
NA	TRDJ1	medium-sized	TRDV1	CALGPSPQSAKLIF	TGTGCTCTTGGGCCTTCACCCCAATCCGCAAAACTCATCTTT
TRDD3	TRDJ1	few	TRDV1	CALGESPFLGGHDKLIF	TGTGCTCTTGGGGAATCTCCCTTTCTGGGGGGCCACGATAAACTCATCTTT
NA	TRDJ1	medium-sized	TRDV3	CAFAPYSDKVPDKLIF	TGTGCCTTCGCCCCTTATTCCGATAAGGTCCCAGATAAACTCATCTTT
TRDD3	TRDJ1	medium-sized	TRDV1	CALGAPPSTCQDWGIICTDKLIF	TGTGCTCTTGGGGCCCCGCCGAGTACCTGCCAGGACTGGGGGATAATTTGCACCGATAAACTCATCTTT
TRDD3	TRDJ1	few	TRDV1	CALGETLNLHIQNWGIRESTIKLIF	TGTGCTCTTGGGGAGACCCTAAATCTCCACATACAAAACTGGGGGATACGCGAGTCTACTATTAAACTCATCTTT
NA	TRDJ1	NA	TRDV1	CALGKRVLKEYTDKLIF	TGTGCTCTTGGAAAACGGGTACTGAAAGAGTACACCGATAAACTCATCTTT
TRDD3	TRDJ1	few	TRDV1	CALGVFPFSTGGYAKYNDKLIF	TGTGCTCTTGGGGTATTCCCGTTTAGTACTGGGGGATACGCGAAGTACAATGACAAACTCATCTTT
TRDD3	TRDJ1	few	TRDV1	CALGEPSGGVWGMGWADKLIF	TGTGCTCTTGGGGAACCCTCCGGAGGGGTCTGGGGGATGGGGTGGGCCGATAAACTCATCTTT
TRDD3	TRDJ1	few	TRDV1	CALGELHFGWGISTDKLIF	TGTGCTCTTGGGGAACTCCATTTTGGCTGGGGGATATCCACCGATAAACTCATCTTT
TRDD3	TRDJ1	medium-sized	TRDV1	CALGEVLTVGGPSDKLIF	TGTGCTCTTGGGGAAGTCCTTACGGTTGGGGGACCTAGCGATAAACTCATCTTT
TRDD3	TRDJ3	few	TRDV2	CACDKVLGALQSWDTRQMFF	TGTGCCTGTGACAAAGTACTGGGGGCCCTGCAGTCCTGGGACACCCGACAGATGTTTTTC
TRDD3	TRDJ1	NA	TRDV3	CALRGYAYTDKLIF	TGTGCCTTAAGGGGATACGCGTACACCGATAAACTCATCTTT
TRDD3	TRDJ3	few	TRDV2	CACDLIRTGGASSWDTRQMFF	TGTGCCTGTGACCTGATACGTACTGGGGGAGCAAGCTCCTGGGACACCCGGCAGATGTTTTTC
TRDD3	TRDJ1	NA	TRDV3	CAFHPSYSFRLGDKSGEKLIF	TGTGCCTTTCACCCGTCCTATTCCTTTCGGCTGGGGGATAAAAGTGGAGAGAAACTCATCTTT
TRDD3	TRDJ3	medium-sized	TRDV2	CACDTAGGYAPSSWDTRQMFF	TGTGCCTGTGACACCGCTGGGGGATACGCGCCAAGCTCCTGGGACACCCGACAGATGTTTTTC
TRDD2	TRDJ3	few	TRDV1	CALASSSSYYSELRGHLSWDTRQMFF	TGTGCTCTTGCGTCTAGTTCTTCCTACTATTCGGAGCTCCGAGGTCACCTCTCCTGGGACACCCGACAGATGTTTTTC
TRDD3	TRDJ1	NA	TRDV3	CACQTGGYGADKLIF	TGTGCCTGTCAAACTGGGGGATACGGCGCCGATAAACTCATCTTT
TRDD3	TRDJ1	medium-sized	TRDV2	CACDQLGGYGDKLIF	TGTGCCTGTGACCAGCTCGGGGGATATGGCGATAAACTCATCTTT
NA	TRDJ1	NA	TRDV1	CALGEKGLRPASVADKLIF	TGTGCTCTTGGGGAGAAGGGCCTCCGACCCGCGTCCGTCGCCGATAAACTCATCTTT
TRDD3	TRDJ1	few	TRDV1	CALGNPFRGMYTDKLIF	TGTGCTCTTGGGAACCCGTTCCGGGGGATGTACACCGATAAACTCATCTTT